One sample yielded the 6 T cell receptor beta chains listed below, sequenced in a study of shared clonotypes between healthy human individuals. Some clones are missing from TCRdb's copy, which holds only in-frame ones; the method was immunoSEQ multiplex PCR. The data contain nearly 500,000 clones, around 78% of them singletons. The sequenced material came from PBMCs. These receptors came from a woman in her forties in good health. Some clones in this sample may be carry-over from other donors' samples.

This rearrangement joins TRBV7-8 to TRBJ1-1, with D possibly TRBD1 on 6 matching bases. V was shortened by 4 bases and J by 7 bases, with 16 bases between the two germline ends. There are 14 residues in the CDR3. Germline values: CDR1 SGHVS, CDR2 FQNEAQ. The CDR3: CASSSDRQKDEAFF. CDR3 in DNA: TGTGCCAGCAGCTCCGACAGGCAAAAGGATGAAGCTTTCTTT.

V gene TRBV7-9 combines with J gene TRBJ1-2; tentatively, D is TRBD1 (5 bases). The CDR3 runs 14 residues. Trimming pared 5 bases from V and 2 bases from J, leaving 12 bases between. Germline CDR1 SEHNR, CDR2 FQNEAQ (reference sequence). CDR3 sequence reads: CASSALTENYGYTF. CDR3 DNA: TGTGCCAGCAGCGCCCTGACAGAGAACTATGGCTACACCTTC.

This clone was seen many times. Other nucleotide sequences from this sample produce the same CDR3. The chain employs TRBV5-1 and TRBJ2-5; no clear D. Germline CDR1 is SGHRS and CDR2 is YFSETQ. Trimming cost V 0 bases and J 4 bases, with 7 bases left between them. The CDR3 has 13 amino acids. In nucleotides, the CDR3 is TGCGCCAGCAGCTTGGAAGCTTCAGAGACCCAGTACTTC. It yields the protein CASSLEASETQYF.

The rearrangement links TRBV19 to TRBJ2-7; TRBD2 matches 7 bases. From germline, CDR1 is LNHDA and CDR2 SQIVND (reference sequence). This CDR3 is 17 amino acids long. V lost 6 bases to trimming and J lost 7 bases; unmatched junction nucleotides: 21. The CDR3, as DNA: TGTGCCAGTAGCGTCCGCCCCATGACAGCCTCGGGAGGTGAGCAGTACTTC. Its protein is CASSVRPMTASGGEQYF.

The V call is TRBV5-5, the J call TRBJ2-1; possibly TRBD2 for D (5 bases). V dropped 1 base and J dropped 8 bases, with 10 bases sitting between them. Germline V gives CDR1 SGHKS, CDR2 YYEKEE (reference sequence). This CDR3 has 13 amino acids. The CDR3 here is CASSLLAGDEQFF. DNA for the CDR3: TGTGCCAGCAGCTTGCTAGCCGGCGATGAGCAGTTCTTC.

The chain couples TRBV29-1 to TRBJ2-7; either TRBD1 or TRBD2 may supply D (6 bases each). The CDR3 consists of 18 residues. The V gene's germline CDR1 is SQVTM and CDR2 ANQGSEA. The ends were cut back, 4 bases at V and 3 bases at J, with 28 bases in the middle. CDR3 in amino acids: CSVVGGDTSFWGHYEQYF. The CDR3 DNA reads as TGCAGCGTTGTGGGCGGGGACACTTCCTTCTGGGGCCACTACGAGCAGTACTTC.